The 8 T cell receptor beta chains presented below share a single source sample, sequenced in a study of spatial heterogeneity in lung cancer. TCRdb re-called the 5' RACE reads with MiXCR, one entry per CDR3 protein. The sample has 39,000 or so distinct CDR3 sequences, roughly 8% seen once. The time point: sample taken at primary tumor resection. The sample in question was PBMCs, obtained at surgery. These receptors all stem from a male donor with early-stage non-small cell lung cancer.

This clonotype turned up a few times. The CDR3 here is CSASLRDLYNEQFF. The CDR3 DNA is TGCAGTGCTAGTCTGAGGGACTTATACAATGAGCAGTTCTTC. The chain is built from TRBV20-1 and TRBJ2-1, with D possibly TRBD2 on 6 matching bases. V was shortened by 3 bases and J by 4 bases, with 13 bases between the two germline ends. Per the germline V gene, CDR1 is DFQATT and CDR2 is SNEGSKA (reference sequence). CDR3 length: 14 residues.

CDR3 amino acids: CASSLVGRDGRTSLNYGYTF. The DNA of the CDR3 is TGTGCCAGCAGCTTAGTAGGTCGGGACGGGAGAACTTCTCTTAACTATGGCTACACCTTC. The chain couples TRBV11-3 to TRBJ1-2, with D perhaps matching TRBD1 (5 bases). This CDR3 region has 20 residues. CDR1 is SGHNT and CDR2 is YENEEA in the germline V gene. The V and J ends lost 1 base and 1 base respectively, with 25 bases between them.

The V call is TRBV7-8, the J call TRBJ2-5, with TRBD1 matching 9 bases. CDR3 length equals 13 residues. Looked up from germline, CDR1 is SGHVS and CDR2 is FQNEAQ. Germline trimming cut 7 bases from V and 5 bases from J; bases unmatched to any gene: 5. The CDR3 sequence: CASKTGGWETQYF. The CDR3 DNA reads as TGTGCCAGCAAAACAGGGGGCTGGGAGACCCAGTACTTC.

This clonotype has a count of ten or more. The chain recombines TRBV12-3 or TRBV12-4 with TRBJ1-2; no firm D call. The V gene lost 3 bases and the J gene lost 6 bases, with 8 bases spanning the gap. This CDR3 is 12 amino acids long. DNA for the CDR3: TGTGCCAGCAGTTTCGAAAAAAATGGCTACACCTTC. Its protein is CASSFEKNGYTF.

This clonotype was picked up many times. The chain has TRBV30 and TRBJ2-3; TRBD1 agrees at 7 bases. CDR1 and CDR2 (germline): GTSNPN, SVGIG (reference sequence). The CDR3 is made up of 15 amino acids. The V gene end was trimmed by 3 bases and the J gene end by 2 bases; junction bases not matched to a gene: 8. Written as DNA, the CDR3 is TGTGCCTGGAGCGCAGGGGGTGATCTCACAGATACGCAGTATTTT. Its translation is CAWSAGGDLTDTQYF.

This clonotype has ten or more counts. The chain recombines TRBV27 with TRBJ2-7; D assignment may be TRBD1 or TRBD2 (5 bases each). Germline lookup yields CDR1 MNHEY and CDR2 SMNVEV (reference sequence). V lost 1 base to trimming and J lost 5 bases, with 12 bases between them. The CDR3 extends over 14 amino acids. CDR3 sequence reads: CASSLLGREHEQYV. For the CDR3, the DNA is TGTGCCAGCAGTTTATTGGGCAGGGAGCACGAGCAGTACGTC.

This clonotype has at least ten counts. The V call is TRBV6-5, the J call TRBJ1-4, with 9 positions matching TRBD1. The CDR3 is 16 residues long. Germline CDR1 and CDR2: MNHEY and SVGAGI. V gave up 0 bases and J gave up 8 bases; unmatched junction bases: 7. CDR3 amino acids: CASSYSQQGATEKLFF. The CDR3 DNA reads TGTGCCAGCAGTTACTCACAACAGGGGGCCACAGAAAAACTGTTTTTT.

V gene TRBV2 combines with J gene TRBJ2-2, with D possibly matching TRBD1 (5 bases). Trimming took off 8 bases at V and 7 bases at J, with 14 bases between the two ends. CDR1 is SNHLY and CDR2 is FYNNEI in the germline V gene. This CDR3 is built from 13 residues. As DNA, the CDR3 is TGTGCCAGCGCTCGGGCAGGGCTCGGGGAGCTGTTTTTT. This gives the protein CASARAGLGELFF.